This record concerns one T cell receptor (beta chain) sequence. These data come from a study of identical twins. MiXCR, run by TCRdb on the 5' RACE reads, gives a single entry per CDR3 protein. The sample carries 500,000 to 600,000 distinct CDR3 sequences, about 20% recorded once. The CDR3 is 13 residues long. Germline assignment: CDR1 KGHSH and CDR2 LQKENI. V was pared by 4 bases and J by 8 bases, with 5 bases of the junction left unmatched. These data also featured in a second study, about T cells expressing NK-cell markers.

The J gene is TRBJ1-1, the V gene TRBV18; TRBD1 matches 9 bases. Sequencing used CD4+ T cells sorted from blood. This clonotype was sampled from a woman aged 18-30 years in good health. The CDR3 nucleotides are TGTGCCAGCTCACGAACAGGGGGCGAGGAAGCTTTCTTT. Its translation is CASSRTGGEEAFF.